Shown below are 29 T cell receptor beta chains from a single sample sequenced in a study of cytomegalovirus exposure and HLA in healthy donors (dated by TCRdb to 2017 to 2019). The method behind the library was the immunoSEQ multiplex PCR assay. A mixture of 60 forward primers for TCR Vbeta segments and 13 reverse primers for TCR Jbeta segments was used in the multiplex PCR. Here the immuneACCESS table is served through TCRdb, limited to in-frame sequences with V and J called. Missing clones are a known gap in these copies; in checked studies unresolved V genes cover under half, and the rest lacks a known reason. Present in this sample are tens of thousands of clones, roughly 73% of which were seen just once. The ten largest clonotypes hold about 3% of the sample. The sample comprised PBMCs. These receptors all come from a woman in her forties in good health and CMV-seropositive.

The chain recombines TRBV6-1 with TRBJ2-7; 8 bases are shared with TRBD1. The CDR3 consists of 14 residues. V lost 5 bases to trimming and J lost 5 bases; unmatched junction nucleotides: 8. Germline values: CDR1 MNHNS, CDR2 SASEGT. For the CDR3, the DNA is TGTGCCAGCAGTAGTATGCAGGGGGCCCACGAGCAGTACTTC. The encoded protein is CASSSMQGAHEQYF.

This clone showed up just a few times. V and J are TRBV29-1 and TRBJ1-2; D possibly corresponds to TRBD1 (5 bases). Germline loops: CDR1 SQVTM, CDR2 ANQGSEA. The V end lost 0 bases, the J end lost 4 bases, and 12 bases lay between the germline ends. This CDR3 contains 14 residues. CDR3 region: CSVEENGRVYGYTF. CDR3 in DNA: TGCAGCGTTGAAGAAAACGGCAGGGTCTATGGCTACACCTTC. Complete variable domain (other parts from reference TRBV29-1 and TRBJ1-2): SAVISQKPSRDICQRGTSLTIQCQVDSQVTMMFWYRQQPGQSLTLIATANQGSEATYESGFVIDKFPISRPNLTFSTLTVSNMSPEDSSIYLCSVEENGRVYGYTFGSGTRLTVV.

The chain recombines TRBV30 with TRBJ1-2, with 10 bases aligning to TRBD1. The CDR3 runs to 15 residues. The germline CDR1 and CDR2 sequences are GTSNPN and SVGIG (reference sequence). J was trimmed by 7 bases and V by 4 bases; bases with no gene match: 12. CDR3 sequence (DNA): TGTGCCTGGACTTGGACGACAGGGGGCAAAGGTGGCTACACCTTC. Residues: CAWTWTTGGKGGYTF. The complete variable domain, with remaining parts taken from reference TRBV30 and TRBJ1-2, reads SQTIHQWPATLVQPVGSPLSLECTVEGTSNPNLYWYRQAAGRGLQLLFYSVGIGQISSEVPQNLSASRPQDRQFILSSKKLLLSDSGFYLCAWTWTTGGKGGYTFGSGTRLTVV.

The table lists this clone with a count of one. The chain has TRBV11-1 and TRBJ1-2, with 7 bases identical to TRBD1. V was clipped by 4 bases and J by 1 base; unmatched bases: 3. Per germline, CDR1 SGHAT and CDR2 FQDESV (reference sequence). The CDR3 consists of 14 residues. The CDR3 sequence is CASSSSGGNYGYTF. Written as DNA, the CDR3 is TGTGCCAGCAGCTCCTCAGGGGGTAACTATGGCTACACCTTC.

On this clone: The same CDR3 can be traced to other DNA sequences in this sample. The chain is built from TRBV6-1 and TRBJ2-5; no clear D. The germline CDR1 and CDR2 sequences are MNHNS and SASEGT. CDR3 length: 14 residues. Trimming removed 3 bases from V and 3 bases from J, with 11 bases in between. The CDR3 is CASSDRPPKETQYF. The CDR3 DNA sequence: TGTGCCAGCAGTGACAGGCCACCCAAAGAGACCCAGTACTTC.

As to this clone: Other DNA sequences in this sample translate to the same CDR3. The rearrangement uses TRBV7-9 and TRBJ1-4, with 7 bases lining up with TRBD1. CDR3 size: 14 residues. V lost 5 bases and J lost 8; bases outside the gene matches: 8. Germline CDR1 SEHNR, CDR2 FQNEAQ (reference sequence). The CDR3 here is CASSLGTANEKLFF. In DNA, the CDR3 is TGTGCCAGCAGCCTCGGGACAGCCAACGAAAAACTGTTTTTT.

CDR3 nucleotide sequence: TGTGCCAGCAGTTTAAGACAGGTCACAGATACGCAGTATTTT. Translating it yields CASSLRQVTDTQYF. This rearrangement joins TRBV28 to TRBJ2-3; possible D gene TRBD1, 6 bases. Trimming left V 2 bases short and J 2 bases short, with 8 bases between. The CDR3 contains 14 residues. Germline CDR1 reads MDHEN; CDR2 reads SYDVKM.

The genes are TRBV29-1 and TRBJ2-5; D is unresolved. Germline V CDR1 and CDR2: SQVTM, ANQGSEA. V was clipped by 4 bases and J by 5 bases, with 5 bases between them. The CDR3 contains 10 residues. CDR3 nucleotides: TGCAGCGTTGGAGTGGAGACCCAGTACTTC. It encodes CSVGVETQYF.

This clone was detected only once. The chain recombines TRBV6-6 with TRBJ2-7; 8 bases fit TRBD1. The CDR3 sequence is 14 residues long. With V trimmed by 5 bases and J by 4 bases, 7 bases remained unmatched. Looked up from germline, CDR1 is MNHNY and CDR2 is SVGAGI (reference sequence). This chain's CDR3 is CASSSPGTGYEQYF. The CDR3, as DNA: TGTGCCAGCAGTAGTCCCGGGACAGGTTACGAGCAGTACTTC.

This clone was detected a few times. This chain joins TRBV19 and TRBJ2-3, with 7 bases that match TRBD1. The V gene's germline CDR1 is LNHDA and CDR2 SQIVND (reference sequence). The junction had 9 bases not matched to a gene; V was cut back by 7 bases and J by 5 bases. CDR3 length: 14 residues. CDR3 DNA: TGTGCCAGTACATATGGGACAGTTAAAGATACGCAGTATTTT. Amino acid sequence: CASTYGTVKDTQYF.

This sequence joins TRBV4-2 and TRBJ2-3, with D hard to call. The germline V and J ends were trimmed by 9 bases and 6 bases, with 10 bases remaining between them. CDR1 is LGHNA and CDR2 is YNFKEQ in the germline V gene. The CDR3 has 11 amino acids. As DNA, the CDR3 is TGTGCCAGTCGGTTCAGGGATACGCAGTATTTT. Protein: CASRFRDTQYF.

The V gene is TRBV5-1, the J gene TRBJ2-5; D is unclear. The CDR3 consists of 13 residues. Germline CDR1 and CDR2: SGHRS and YFSETQ. Trimming took off 1 base at V and 1 base at J, with 5 bases between the two ends. CDR3 in amino acids: CASSLYSQETQYF. The DNA for the CDR3 is TGCGCCAGCAGCTTGTACAGCCAAGAGACCCAGTACTTC.

The chain joins TRBV25-1 to TRBJ1-1; D is undetermined. In germline, CDR1 is MGHDK, CDR2 SYGVNS. The CDR3 loop spans 13 amino acids. Trimming took 9 bases from V and 0 from J, leaving 11 bases between them. CDR3 in DNA: TGTGCCAGTACTGGTACCATGAACACTGAAGCTTTCTTT. Translating it yields CASTGTMNTEAFF. Full variable domain (remainder filled in from reference TRBV25-1 and TRBJ1-1): EADIYQTPRYLVIGTGKKITLECSQTMGHDKMYWYQQDPGMELHLIHYSYGVNSTEKGDLSSESTVSRIRTEHFPLTLESARPSHTSQYLCASTGTMNTEAFFGQGTRLTVV.

The chain employs TRBV25-1 and TRBJ1-2; a weak D match, TRBD1 (6 bases). The V end lost 3 bases, the J end lost 2 bases, and 13 bases lay between the germline ends. Germline V CDR1 and CDR2: MGHDK, SYGVNS. This CDR3 is built from 15 residues. This CDR3 is CASSDSGQLNYGYTF. In DNA, the CDR3 is TGTGCCAGCAGTGACAGTGGACAGCTGAACTATGGCTACACCTTC.

The chain couples TRBV27 to TRBJ2-2, with 8 bases lining up with TRBD1. CDR3 length: 15 amino acids. V was pared by 9 bases and J by 3 bases, with 9 bases of the junction left unmatched. CDR1 is MNHEY, CDR2 SMNVEV, per germline (reference sequence). In nucleotides, the CDR3 is TGTGCCAGTAGATGGACAGGGATCGACACCGGGGAGCTGTTTTTT. Translated, it gives CASRWTGIDTGELFF.

The chain combines TRBV2 with TRBJ1-4, with D hard to call. The V and J ends lost 7 bases and 6 bases respectively, with 12 bases between them. The CDR3 covers 13 residues. Germline V CDR1 and CDR2: SNHLY, FYNNEI. The CDR3 reads CASKERLDEKLFF. Written as DNA, the CDR3 is TGTGCCAGCAAGGAGCGACTGGATGAAAAACTGTTTTTT. Full variable domain (remainder filled in from reference TRBV2 and TRBJ1-4): EPEVTQTPSHQVTQMGQEVILRCVPISNHLYFYWYRQILGQKVEFLVSFYNNEISEKSEIFDDQFSVERPDGSNFTLKIRSTKLEDSAMYFCASKERLDEKLFFGSGTQLSVL.

The V gene is TRBV2, the J gene TRBJ2-6; weak D call: TRBD2 (5 bases). The germline V and J ends were trimmed by 6 bases and 0 bases, with 9 bases remaining between them. Germline CDR1 SNHLY, CDR2 FYNNEI. This CDR3 region has 15 residues. The CDR3 protein is CASRADISGANVLTF. Written as DNA, the CDR3 is TGTGCCAGCAGAGCGGATATCTCTGGGGCCAACGTCCTGACTTTC.

The chain couples TRBV25-1 to TRBJ1-1; the D gene is possibly TRBD1 (5 bases). Germline V gives CDR1 MGHDK, CDR2 SYGVNS. Trimming took 2 bases from V and 8 from J, leaving 6 bases between them. The CDR3 is 11 residues long. CDR3 DNA sequence: TGTGCCAGCAGTGAACGACAGGAAGCTTTCTTT. Translation gives CASSERQEAFF.

The chain uses TRBV15 and TRBJ2-2, with D perhaps TRBD2 (5 bases). This CDR3 has 18 residues. Trimming took off 1 base at V and 0 bases at J, with 15 bases between the two ends. Germline V CDR1 and CDR2: LNHNV, YYDKDF (reference sequence). The CDR3 bases are TGTGCCACCAGCAGAGGAGGGTTCGGGAACCCGAACACCGGGGAGCTGTTTTTT. It encodes CATSRGGFGNPNTGELFF.

J is TRBJ2-5 and V is TRBV30; no clear D gene. V lost 0 bases and J lost 11, with 13 bases in between. This CDR3 has 12 residues. The germline CDR1 and CDR2 sequences are GTSNPN and SVGIG (reference sequence). The CDR3 DNA reads as TGTGCCTGGAGTGTACGCGCGGCTGAGCAGTACTTC. It encodes CAWSVRAAEQYF. Together with reference TRBV30 and TRBJ2-5, the CDR3 gives the full variable domain: SQTIHQWPATLVQPVGSPLSLECTVEGTSNPNLYWYRQAAGRGLQLLFYSVGIGQISSEVPQNLSASRPQDRQFILSSKKLLLSDSGFYLCAWSVRAAEQYFGPGTRLLVL.

J is TRBJ1-2 and V is TRBV6-5; 7 bases align to TRBD1. Germline trimming cut 6 bases from V and 14 bases from J; bases unmatched to any gene: 12. Germline-derived CDR1 and CDR2 are MNHEY and SVGAGI. This CDR3 region has 12 residues. The CDR3 region is CASSRTRGWRTF. The CDR3 DNA reads as TGTGCCAGCAGCCGAACCAGGGGGTGGCGTACCTTC.

V is TRBV29-1 and J is TRBJ1-4; D call uncertain. V lost 3 bases and J lost 4, with 6 bases in between. The CDR3 is 12 residues long. The germline gives CDR1 SQVTM, CDR2 ANQGSEA. The CDR3 DNA sequence: TGCAGCGTTGATGAGAGTAATGAAAAACTGTTTTTT. It translates to CSVDESNEKLFF.

The genes are TRBV7-2 and TRBJ1-1, with D perhaps TRBD1 (6 bases). The length of the CDR3 is 15 residues. V shed 1 base and J shed 0 bases, with 9 bases lying between them. Germline CDR1 reads SGHTA; CDR2 reads FQGNSA. This CDR3 is CASSLDRALNTEAFF. CDR3 coding DNA: TGTGCCAGCAGCTTAGACAGGGCGCTGAACACTGAAGCTTTCTTT.

This clone was counted only a few times. This chain joins TRBV30 and TRBJ1-2; D is uncertain. CDR3 length: 12 residues. Germline V gene data show CDR1 as GTSNPN and CDR2 as SVGIG (reference sequence). Trimming left V 4 bases short and J 8 bases short, with 14 bases between. Here the CDR3 reads CAWIVEGWGYTF. The DNA of the CDR3 is TGTGCCTGGATTGTGGAGGGCTGGGGCTACACCTTC.

The CDR3 region is CASSPGQDRGAEKLFF. The CDR3 nucleotides read TGTGCCAGCAGTCCCGGACAGGACAGGGGGGCTGAAAAACTGTTTTTT. V and J are TRBV5-6 and TRBJ1-4, with TRBD1 matching over 10 bases. After removal of 5 bases from V and 7 bases from J, the junction contained 11 bases not matched to a gene. Germline V gene sequence: CDR1 SGHDT, CDR2 YYEEEE. The CDR3 totals 16 residues.

This clone was detected only a few times. The rearrangement uses TRBV2 and TRBJ2-5, with 7 bases identical to TRBD1. Germline CDR1 reads SNHLY; CDR2 reads FYNNEI. CDR3 length: 16 residues. Germline trimming cut 2 bases from V and 6 bases from J; bases unmatched to any gene: 12. CDR3 region: CASSELTGQAGKTQYF. Here the CDR3 DNA reads TGTGCCAGCAGTGAACTGACTGGACAGGCCGGGAAGACCCAGTACTTC.

V gene TRBV10-1 combines with J gene TRBJ1-1; no clear D. Trimming pared 0 bases from V and 5 bases from J, leaving 13 bases between. Germline assignment: CDR1 WNHNN and CDR2 SYGVQD (reference sequence). The CDR3 extends over 15 amino acids. The CDR3 DNA is TGCGCCAGCAGTGAGTCGATAGCGGGAACAACTGAAGCTTTCTTT. Protein sequence: CASSESIAGTTEAFF.

The gene calls are TRBV7-9 and TRBJ1-1; no clear D. V shed 1 base and J shed 3 bases, with 6 bases lying between them. CDR3 length: 13 amino acids. Germline-derived CDR1 and CDR2 are SEHNR and FQNEAQ (reference sequence). The CDR3 nucleotides are TGTGCCAGCAGCTTAGTCCTCGACACTGAAGCTTTCTTT. It codes for CASSLVLDTEAFF.

This chain joins TRBV11-2 and TRBJ2-3; 8 bases agree with TRBD2. With 2 bases clipped from V and 2 bases from J, the junction kept 12 bases outside the gene matches. Germline assignment: CDR1 SGHAT and CDR2 FQNNGV. The CDR3 totals 18 residues. The CDR3 region has the DNA TGTGCCAGCAGCTTACAGGCTGTGTCTAGCGGGTTCACAGATACGCAGTATTTT. The encoded protein is CASSLQAVSSGFTDTQYF. Looking up the rest from reference TRBV11-2 and TRBJ2-3 gives the full variable domain: EAGVAQSPRYKIIEKRQSVAFWCNPISGHATLYWYQQILGQGPKLLIQFQNNGVVDDSQLPKDRFSAERLKGVDSTLKIQPAKLEDSAVYLCASSLQAVSSGFTDTQYFGPGTRLTVL.